Below are 29 T cell receptor beta chains sequenced from a single sample in a study of a mutant IDH1 vaccine in newly diagnosed glioma. Antigen specificity for these receptors is unknown. This sample's time point: week 11, during vaccination. Doses of 300 ug of mutant IDH1 20-mer peptide were given with topical imiquimod. Profiled with immunoSEQ multiplex PCR; TCRdb holds only in-frame clones, not every one. Found here are around 30,000 clones, roughly 90% of them singletons; the top ten hold under 25%. The input for sequencing was PBMCs, taken from a glioma patient whose treatment included an IDH1 peptide vaccine. These receptors came from a man younger than 30 with glioma.

The CDR3 loop is CASSIGQGINQPQHF. DNA for the CDR3: TGTGCCAGTAGTATTGGACAGGGAATCAATCAGCCCCAGCATTTT. The rearrangement links TRBV19 to TRBJ1-5, with 8 bases fitting TRBD1. Unmatched junction bases numbered 4, after V lost 3 bases and J lost 3 bases. The CDR3 extends over 15 amino acids. Germline-derived CDR1 and CDR2 are LNHDA and SQIVND (reference sequence).

The chain has TRBV4-2 and TRBJ2-3, with a tentative D call TRBD1 (5 bases). V was cut by 0 bases and J by 0 bases, with 10 bases left in between. Germline lookup yields CDR1 LGHNA and CDR2 YNFKEQ. The CDR3 length is 16 residues. The CDR3 region is CASSQDQGMSTDTQYF. DNA of the CDR3: TGTGCCAGCAGCCAAGATCAGGGTATGAGCACAGATACGCAGTATTTT.

V gene TRBV5-8 combines with J gene TRBJ1-2, with a tentative D call TRBD1 (5 bases). V lost 4 bases and J lost 8, with 18 bases in between. The CDR3 length is 14 residues. Germline V lookup: CDR1 SGHTS, CDR2 YDEGEE. The CDR3 region is CASSPSGAGPGYTF. CDR3 bases: TGTGCCAGCAGCCCCAGTGGCGCGGGGCCGGGCTACACCTTC.

The chain has TRBV30 and TRBJ2-1; maybe TRBD1 (6 bases). The germline CDR1 and CDR2 sequences are GTSNPN and SVGIG (reference sequence). The CDR3 extends over 12 amino acids. With 5 bases removed from V and 7 bases from J, the gap between germline ends came to 12 bases. The CDR3 DNA reads as TGTGCCTGGGCCGGGACACCTAATGAGCAGTTCTTC. It encodes CAWAGTPNEQFF.

The V and J genes are TRBV5-6 and TRBJ1-4, with 10 positions matching TRBD1. The CDR3 is 16 residues long. Germline values: CDR1 SGHDT, CDR2 YYEEEE. Trimming cost V 3 bases and J 7 bases; bases outside gene matches: 9. The CDR3 region is CASSSSRTGGTEKLFF. Here the CDR3 DNA reads TGTGCCAGCAGCTCTTCTAGGACAGGGGGGACTGAAAAACTGTTTTTT.

The chain employs TRBV7-9 and TRBJ2-2, with D tentatively TRBD2 (6 bases). V was trimmed by 4 bases and J by 0 bases, leaving 21 bases between them. The CDR3 spans 19 residues. Germline CDR1 and CDR2: SEHNR and FQNEAQ (reference sequence). The CDR3 DNA is TGTGCCAGCAGCTCCCTCCCCGGGGGTAGCGGCGCGAACACCGGGGAGCTGTTTTTT. Amino acid sequence: CASSSLPGGSGANTGELFF.

The rearrangement uses TRBV25-1 and TRBJ2-7, with D unclear. The V gene's germline CDR1 is MGHDK and CDR2 SYGVNS. Trimming shortened V by 4 bases and J by 10 bases, and 11 bases separated the two germline ends. This CDR3 has 11 residues. The CDR3 nucleotides are TGTGCCAGCAGTGCCTCTCCCAAACAGTACTTC. Translating gives CASSASPKQYF.

V and J are TRBV6-5 and TRBJ2-2, with 9 positions matching TRBD1. CDR1 is MNHEY, CDR2 SVGAGI, per germline. J lost 5 bases, V lost 7 bases, and 5 bases had no gene match. The CDR3 spans 14 residues. This CDR3 is CASKPGQGTGELFF. As DNA, the CDR3 is TGTGCCAGCAAGCCGGGACAGGGAACCGGGGAGCTGTTTTTT.

The table lists this clone with a few counts. This sequence joins TRBV23-1 and TRBJ1-6, with a tentative D call TRBD1 (6 bases). TRBV23-1 is given ORF status, its function remaining uncertain. The V and J ends lost 3 bases and 8 bases respectively, with 17 bases between them. The CDR3 is 16 amino acids. As DNA, the CDR3 is TGCGCCAGCAGTCACCCCTTCGCCAGGGGTCATTCACCCCTCCACTTT. As protein: CASSHPFARGHSPLHF.

This chain links TRBV19 with TRBJ1-5; D not certain. There are 16 residues in the CDR3. Germline CDR1 is LNHDA and CDR2 is SQIVND (reference sequence). Deletions cut 1 base from V and 3 bases from J, with 13 bases between. CDR3 amino acids: CASSIVNTSPNQPQHF. CDR3 DNA sequence: TGTGCCAGTAGTATAGTTAACACTTCACCCAATCAGCCCCAGCATTTT. Full variable domain (missing parts from reference TRBV19 and TRBJ1-5): DGGITQSPKYLFRKEGQNVTLSCEQNLNHDAMYWYRQDPGQGLRLIYYSQIVNDFQKGDIAEGYSVSREKKESFPLTVTSAQKNPTAFYLCASSIVNTSPNQPQHFGDGTRLSIL.

This chain links TRBV7-9 with TRBJ1-4; TRBD1 is a possible D gene (6 bases). Germline V gene sequence: CDR1 SEHNR, CDR2 FQNEAQ (reference sequence). V gave up 4 bases and J gave up 2 bases, with 11 bases separating them. CDR3 size: 15 residues. The CDR3 DNA is TGTGCCAGCAGCTACACAGGGAGTACTAATGAAAAACTGTTTTTT. It yields the protein CASSYTGSTNEKLFF.

The rearrangement links TRBV5-4 to TRBJ2-7; TRBD2 matches at 13 bases. This CDR3 spans 20 amino acids. The germline gives CDR1 SGHNT, CDR2 YYREEE (reference sequence). V lost 3 bases, J lost 6 bases, and 21 bases stayed unmatched. DNA of the CDR3: TGTGCCAGCAGCTCAAAAGGGACTAGCGGGAACGTGGGGTTTTATCGCGAGCAGTACTTC. Translating gives CASSSKGTSGNVGFYREQYF.

The chain carries TRBV7-2 and TRBJ1-1; possible D gene TRBD1, 6 bases. Trimming left V 5 bases short and J 7 bases short, with 14 bases between. The CDR3 loop spans 13 amino acids. Germline-derived CDR1 and CDR2 are SGHTA and FQGNSA. The CDR3 DNA is TGTGCCAGCAGCCAAGACAGGAGGAGTGAAGCTTTCTTT. It codes for CASSQDRRSEAFF.

The rearrangement uses TRBV29-1 and TRBJ1-1; D gene uncertain. Trimming shortened V by 5 bases and J by 0 bases, and 10 bases separated the two germline ends. The germline CDR1 and CDR2 sequences are SQVTM and ANQGSEA. CDR3 length: 13 amino acids. The CDR3 loop reads CSVIRIVNTEAFF. In DNA form, the CDR3 reads TGCAGCGTTATCAGGATCGTGAACACTGAAGCTTTCTTT. Full variable domain (remainder filled in from reference TRBV29-1 and TRBJ1-1): SAVISQKPSRDICQRGTSLTIQCQVDSQVTMMFWYRQQPGQSLTLIATANQGSEATYESGFVIDKFPISRPNLTFSTLTVSNMSPEDSSIYLCSVIRIVNTEAFFGQGTRLTVV.

Here the CDR3 reads CASSQPDTGSYEQYF. The CDR3 bases are TGCGCCAGCAGCCAGCCAGACACCGGCTCCTACGAGCAGTACTTC. The chain uses TRBV4-1 and TRBJ2-7; D gene ambiguous. CDR3 length equals 15 residues. Germline assignment: CDR1 MGHRA and CDR2 YSYEKL. The V end lost 3 bases, the J end lost 0 bases, and 12 bases lay between the germline ends.

The V and J genes are TRBV4-1 and TRBJ2-1; 13 bases agree with TRBD2. The germline gives CDR1 MGHRA, CDR2 YSYEKL. The CDR3 has 16 residues. V lost 0 bases and J lost 8; bases outside the gene matches: 4. The CDR3 loop is CASSQDHTSGRDEQFF. The DNA for the CDR3 is TGCGCCAGCAGCCAAGATCATACTAGCGGGAGGGATGAGCAGTTCTTC.

This clone appeared a single time. The chain employs TRBV7-2 and TRBJ1-1, with unresolved D. Germline V gives CDR1 SGHTA, CDR2 FQGNSA. Trimming left V 1 base short and J 0 bases short, with 6 bases between. The CDR3 loop spans 14 amino acids. The CDR3 sequence: CASSLGLLNTEAFF. CDR3 nucleotides: TGTGCCAGCAGCTTAGGGCTGTTGAACACTGAAGCTTTCTTT. Supplemented by reference TRBV7-2 and TRBJ1-1, the full variable domain reads GAGVSQSPSNKVTEKGKDVELRCDPISGHTALYWYRQSLGQGLEFLIYFQGNSAPDKSGLPSDRFSAERTGGSVSTLTIQRTQQEDSAVYLCASSLGLLNTEAFFGQGTRLTVV.

This sequence joins TRBV7-9 and TRBJ1-1, with 10 bases matching TRBD1. V was pared by 10 bases and J by 4 bases, with 18 bases of the junction left unmatched. This CDR3 contains 17 residues. Per germline, CDR1 SEHNR and CDR2 FQNEAQ (reference sequence). The CDR3 DNA reads as TGTGCCACCCGCCTGCCCGGGACAGGGGCTCCTAGCACTGAAGCTTTCTTT. Amino acids: CATRLPGTGAPSTEAFF.

The V call is TRBV6-1, the J call TRBJ1-1, with TRBD1 matching over 7 bases. This CDR3 has 16 residues. Germline V gene sequence: CDR1 MNHNS, CDR2 SASEGT. Trimming removed 2 bases from V and 3 bases from J; junction bases left unmatched: 9. The CDR3 DNA sequence: TGTGCCAGCAGTGAAAAAATGACAGGGAAGGACACTGAAGCTTTCTTT. Translation: CASSEKMTGKDTEAFF.

V gene TRBV4-1 combines with J gene TRBJ2-7; TRBD2 aligns across 9 bases. CDR1 is MGHRA, CDR2 YSYEKL, per germline. Trimming removed 0 bases from V and 4 bases from J; junction bases left unmatched: 4. This CDR3 spans 15 amino acids. CDR3 DNA: TGCGCCAGCAGCCAAGATTACCTAGCGGGATACGAGCAGTACTTC. Translating it yields CASSQDYLAGYEQYF.

The chain has TRBV7-8 and TRBJ2-1, with D unresolved. There are 14 residues in the CDR3. V was cut by 5 bases and J by 5 bases, with 13 bases left in between. The germline gives CDR1 SGHVS, CDR2 FQNEAQ. The CDR3 sequence: CASSPLGRDNEQFF. The CDR3 DNA reads as TGTGCCAGCAGCCCCCTGGGTCGTGACAATGAGCAGTTCTTC.

This chain links TRBV19 with TRBJ1-1; D not resolved. CDR3 length: 13 residues. Germline CDR1 reads LNHDA; CDR2 reads SQIVND (reference sequence). V was trimmed by 4 bases and J by 1 base, leaving 7 bases between them. As DNA, the CDR3 is TGTGCCAGTAGTACGACCGCGAACACTGAAGCTTTCTTT. Amino acids: CASSTTANTEAFF.

Details on this clone: Other nucleotide sequences from this sample produce the same CDR3. V usage is TRBV30 and J usage is TRBJ1-1, with 7 bases identical to TRBD1. The CDR3 length is 15 residues. V lost 1 base to trimming and J lost 1 base; unmatched junction nucleotides: 6. The germline V gene encodes CDR1 GTSNPN and CDR2 SVGIG (reference sequence). For the CDR3, the DNA is TGTGCCTGGAGTGCAAGGACAGGTCGGAACACTGAAGCTTTCTTT. It encodes CAWSARTGRNTEAFF.

This clone was counted a few times. This rearrangement joins TRBV4-1 to TRBJ1-5, with 9 nucleotides matching TRBD1. There are 17 residues in the CDR3. Losses at the gene ends were 3 bases for V and 2 bases for J; bases not matched to a gene: 8. The germline V gene has CDR1 MGHRA and CDR2 YSYEKL. The CDR3 protein is CASSQGTGGLGNQPQHF. In DNA form, the CDR3 reads TGCGCCAGCAGCCAGGGAACAGGGGGCCTAGGCAATCAGCCCCAGCATTTT.

The chain couples TRBV29-1 to TRBJ2-7; TRBD1 is a possible D gene (5 bases). This CDR3 has 12 amino acids. V lost 0 bases and J lost 9, with 12 bases in between. CDR1 is SQVTM, CDR2 ANQGSEA, per germline. The CDR3 region is CSVEETREGQYF. CDR3 bases: TGCAGCGTTGAAGAGACCAGGGAAGGGCAGTACTTC.

This chain links TRBV2 with TRBJ1-5; 12 bases fit TRBD1. CDR1 and CDR2 from the germline V gene are SNHLY and FYNNEI. The CDR3 totals 16 residues. The J segment lost 1 base and the V segment lost 7 bases, leaving 5 bases of the junction unmatched. The CDR3 nucleotides are TGTGCCAGCAACCGGGACAGGGGGCGAAGCAATCAGCCCCAGCATTTT. It codes for CASNRDRGRSNQPQHF.

The chain joins TRBV7-2 to TRBJ1-1, with 7 bases that match TRBD1. This CDR3 is built from 15 residues. The germline gives CDR1 SGHTA, CDR2 FQGNSA. V shed 5 bases and J 4 bases; nucleotides not matched to a gene: 10. CDR3 in amino acids: CASSPGGQLITEAFF. The CDR3 nucleotides read TGTGCCAGCAGCCCGGGGGGACAGTTAATCACTGAAGCTTTCTTT. Variable domain in full (rest from reference TRBV7-2 and TRBJ1-1): GAGVSQSPSNKVTEKGKDVELRCDPISGHTALYWYRQSLGQGLEFLIYFQGNSAPDKSGLPSDRFSAERTGGSVSTLTIQRTQQEDSAVYLCASSPGGQLITEAFFGQGTRLTVV.

The chain combines TRBV6-1 with TRBJ2-2; D unresolved. Trimming shortened V by 1 base and J by 4 bases, and 4 bases separated the two germline ends. Looked up from germline, CDR1 is MNHNS and CDR2 is SASEGT. This CDR3 spans 13 amino acids. CDR3 sequence reads: CASSEDPTGELFF. The DNA of the CDR3 is TGTGCCAGCAGTGAAGATCCCACCGGGGAGCTGTTTTTT.

V usage is TRBV5-6 and J usage is TRBJ2-7; no firm D call. V was cut by 2 bases and J by 5 bases, with 11 bases left in between. This CDR3 is built from 13 residues. The germline V gene has CDR1 SGHDT and CDR2 YYEEEE. CDR3 protein: CASSFAGSHEQYF. The CDR3 DNA reads as TGTGCCAGCAGCTTCGCAGGTAGCCACGAGCAGTACTTC.